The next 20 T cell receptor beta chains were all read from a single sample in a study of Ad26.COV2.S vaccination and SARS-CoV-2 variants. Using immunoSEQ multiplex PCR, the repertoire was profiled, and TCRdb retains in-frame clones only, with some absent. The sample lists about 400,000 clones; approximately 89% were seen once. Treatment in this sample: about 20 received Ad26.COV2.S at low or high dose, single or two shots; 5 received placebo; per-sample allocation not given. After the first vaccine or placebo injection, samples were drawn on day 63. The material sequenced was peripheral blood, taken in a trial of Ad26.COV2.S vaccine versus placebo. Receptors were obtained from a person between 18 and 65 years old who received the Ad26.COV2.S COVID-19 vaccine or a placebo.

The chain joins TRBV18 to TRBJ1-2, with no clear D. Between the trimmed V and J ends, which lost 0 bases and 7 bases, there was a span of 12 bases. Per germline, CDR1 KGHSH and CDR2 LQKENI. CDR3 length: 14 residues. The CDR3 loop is CASSPPEWASGYTF. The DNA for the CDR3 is TGTGCCAGCTCACCACCGGAATGGGCCAGTGGCTACACCTTC.

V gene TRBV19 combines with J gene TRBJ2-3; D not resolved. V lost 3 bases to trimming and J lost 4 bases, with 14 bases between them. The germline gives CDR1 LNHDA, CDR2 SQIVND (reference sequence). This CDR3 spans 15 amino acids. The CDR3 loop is CASSISRKVADTQYF. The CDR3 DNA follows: TGTGCCAGTAGTATTTCACGGAAGGTCGCAGATACGCAGTATTTT.

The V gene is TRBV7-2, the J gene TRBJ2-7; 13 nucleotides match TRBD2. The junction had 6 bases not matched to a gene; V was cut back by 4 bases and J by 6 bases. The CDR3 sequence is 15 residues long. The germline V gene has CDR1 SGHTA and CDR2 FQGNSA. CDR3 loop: CASSSLAGGLGEQYF. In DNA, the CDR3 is TGTGCCAGCAGCTCACTAGCGGGAGGGTTGGGCGAGCAGTACTTC.

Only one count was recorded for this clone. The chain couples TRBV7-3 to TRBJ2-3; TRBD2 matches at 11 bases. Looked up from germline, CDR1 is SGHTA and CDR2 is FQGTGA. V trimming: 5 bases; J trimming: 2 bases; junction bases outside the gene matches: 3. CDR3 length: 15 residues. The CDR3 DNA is TGTGCCAGCAGCCCGACTAGCGGGGTCACAGATACGCAGTATTTT. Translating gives CASSPTSGVTDTQYF.

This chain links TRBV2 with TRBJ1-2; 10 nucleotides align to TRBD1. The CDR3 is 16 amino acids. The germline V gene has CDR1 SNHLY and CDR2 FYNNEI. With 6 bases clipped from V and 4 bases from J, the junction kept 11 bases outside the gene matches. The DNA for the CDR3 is TGTGCCAGCAGAGCTCCGGGACAGGGGACCTCCTATGGCTACACCTTC. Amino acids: CASRAPGQGTSYGYTF.

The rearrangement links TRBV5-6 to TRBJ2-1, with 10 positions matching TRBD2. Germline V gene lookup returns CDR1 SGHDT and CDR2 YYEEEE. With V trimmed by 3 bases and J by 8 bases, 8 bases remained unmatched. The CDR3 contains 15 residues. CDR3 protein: CASSYPAGGLYEQFF. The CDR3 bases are TGTGCCAGCAGCTACCCAGCGGGAGGGCTCTATGAGCAGTTCTTC.

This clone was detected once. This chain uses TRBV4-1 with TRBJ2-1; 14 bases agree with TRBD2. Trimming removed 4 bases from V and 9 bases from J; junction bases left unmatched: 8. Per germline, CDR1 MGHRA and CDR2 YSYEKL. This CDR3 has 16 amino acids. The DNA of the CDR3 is TGCGCCAGCAGCCGCCCCGGGACTAGCGGGAGTAGTGAGCAGTTCTTC. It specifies CASSRPGTSGSSEQFF.

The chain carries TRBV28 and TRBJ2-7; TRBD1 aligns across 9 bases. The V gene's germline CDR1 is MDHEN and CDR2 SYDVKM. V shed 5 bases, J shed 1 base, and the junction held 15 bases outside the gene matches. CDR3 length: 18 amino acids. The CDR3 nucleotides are TGTGCCAGCAGTGACCCCCGGGACAGGGCCAAGGGGTCCTACGAGCAGTACTTC. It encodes CASSDPRDRAKGSYEQYF.

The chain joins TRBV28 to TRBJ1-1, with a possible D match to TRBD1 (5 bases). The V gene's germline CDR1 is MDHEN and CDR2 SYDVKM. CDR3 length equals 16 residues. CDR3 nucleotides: TGTGCTAGTATGGGGGATCGGGGGAGGATGAACACTGAAGCTTTCTTT. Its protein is CASMGDRGRMNTEAFF. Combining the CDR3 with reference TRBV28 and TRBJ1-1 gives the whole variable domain DVKVTQSSRYLVKRTGEKVFLECVQDMDHENMFWYRQDPGLGLRLIYFSYDVKMKEKGDIPEGYSVSREKKERFSLILESASTNQTSMYLCASMGDRGRMNTEAFFGQGTRLTVV.

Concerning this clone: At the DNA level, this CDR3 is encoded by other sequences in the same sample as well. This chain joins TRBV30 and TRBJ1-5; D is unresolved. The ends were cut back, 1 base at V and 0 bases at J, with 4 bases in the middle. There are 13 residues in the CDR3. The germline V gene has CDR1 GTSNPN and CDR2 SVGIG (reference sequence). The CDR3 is CAWSAGSNQPQHF. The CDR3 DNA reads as TGTGCCTGGAGTGCCGGTAGCAATCAGCCCCAGCATTTT.

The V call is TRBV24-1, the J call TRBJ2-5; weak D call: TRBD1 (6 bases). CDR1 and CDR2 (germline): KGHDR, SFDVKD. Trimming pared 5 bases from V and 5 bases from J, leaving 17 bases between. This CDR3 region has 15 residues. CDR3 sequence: CATSARPHREETQYF. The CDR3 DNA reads TGTGCCACCAGTGCCCGTCCCCACAGGGAGGAGACCCAGTACTTC.

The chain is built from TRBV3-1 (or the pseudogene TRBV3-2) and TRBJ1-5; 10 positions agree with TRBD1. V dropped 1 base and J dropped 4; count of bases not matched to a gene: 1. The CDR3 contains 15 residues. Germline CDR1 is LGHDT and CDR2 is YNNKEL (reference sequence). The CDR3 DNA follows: TGTGCCAGCAGCCAAGGGACAGGGGGAAATCAGCCCCAGCATTTT. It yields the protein CASSQGTGGNQPQHF.

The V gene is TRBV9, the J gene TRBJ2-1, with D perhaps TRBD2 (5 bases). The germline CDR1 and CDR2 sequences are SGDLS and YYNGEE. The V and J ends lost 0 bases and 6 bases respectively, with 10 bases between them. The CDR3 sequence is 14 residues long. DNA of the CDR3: TGTGCCAGCAGCGTAGATGCGGGCCCCAATGAGCAGTTCTTC. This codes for CASSVDAGPNEQFF.

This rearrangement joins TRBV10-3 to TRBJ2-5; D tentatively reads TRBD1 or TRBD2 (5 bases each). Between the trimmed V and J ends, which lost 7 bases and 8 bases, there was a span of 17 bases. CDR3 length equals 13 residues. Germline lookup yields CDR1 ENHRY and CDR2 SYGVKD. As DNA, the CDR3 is TGTGCCATCAAGGGGCAGGGAGCCACAACCCAGTACTTC. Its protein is CAIKGQGATTQYF.

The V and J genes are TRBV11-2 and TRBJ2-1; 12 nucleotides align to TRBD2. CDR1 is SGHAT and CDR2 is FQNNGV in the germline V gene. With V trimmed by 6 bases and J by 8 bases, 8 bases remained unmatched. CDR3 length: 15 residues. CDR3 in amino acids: CASSHGLAGPDEQFF. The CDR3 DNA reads TGTGCCAGCAGTCACGGACTAGCGGGACCGGATGAGCAGTTCTTC.

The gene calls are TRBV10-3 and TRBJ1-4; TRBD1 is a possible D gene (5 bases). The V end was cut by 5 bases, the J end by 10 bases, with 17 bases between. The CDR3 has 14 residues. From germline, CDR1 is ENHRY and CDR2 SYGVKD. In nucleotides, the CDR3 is TGTGCCATCAGTCCCGCGGGGGGGAAGGGAAAACTGTTTTTT. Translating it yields CAISPAGGKGKLFF.

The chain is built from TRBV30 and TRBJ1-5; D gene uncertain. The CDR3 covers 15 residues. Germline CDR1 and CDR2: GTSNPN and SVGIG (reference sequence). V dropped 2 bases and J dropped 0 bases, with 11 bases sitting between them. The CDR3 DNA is TGTGCCTGGAGTAGTCAGGAGTATAGCAATCAGCCCCAGCATTTT. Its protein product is CAWSSQEYSNQPQHF.

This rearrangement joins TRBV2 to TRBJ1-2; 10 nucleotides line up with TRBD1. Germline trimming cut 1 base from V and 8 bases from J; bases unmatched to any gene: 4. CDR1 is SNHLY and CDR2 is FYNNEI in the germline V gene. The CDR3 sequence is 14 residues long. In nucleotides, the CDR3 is TGTGCCAGCAGTGAAGGAGGACAGGGGGTCGGCTACACCTTC. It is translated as CASSEGGQGVGYTF. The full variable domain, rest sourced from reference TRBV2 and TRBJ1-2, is EPEVTQTPSHQVTQMGQEVILRCVPISNHLYFYWYRQILGQKVEFLVSFYNNEISEKSEIFDDQFSVERPDGSNFTLKIRSTKLEDSAMYFCASSEGGQGVGYTFGSGTRLTVV.

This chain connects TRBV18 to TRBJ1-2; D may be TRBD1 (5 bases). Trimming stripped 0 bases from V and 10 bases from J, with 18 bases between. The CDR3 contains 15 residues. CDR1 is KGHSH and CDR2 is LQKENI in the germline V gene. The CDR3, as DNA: TGTGCCAGCTCACCACCGGGACTGCCCAGGAGAGTCTACACCTTC. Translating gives CASSPPGLPRRVYTF. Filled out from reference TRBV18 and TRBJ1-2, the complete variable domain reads NAGVMQNPRHLVRRRGQEARLRCSPMKGHSHVYWYRQLPEEGLKFMVYLQKENIIDESGMPKERFSAEFPKEGPSILRIQQVVRGDSAAYFCASSPPGLPRRVYTFGSGTRLTVV.

CDR3 DNA: TGTGCCAGCAGCTTGGGACAGGCCATAAATGAAAAACTGTTTTTT. Translation: CASSLGQAINEKLFF. The gene calls are TRBV11-3 and TRBJ1-4, with 8 bases fitting TRBD1. The CDR3 consists of 15 residues. After removal of 3 bases from V and 5 bases from J, the junction contained 5 bases not matched to a gene. Germline CDR1 and CDR2: SGHNT and YENEEA. The full variable domain, rest sourced from reference TRBV11-3 and TRBJ1-4, is EAGVVQSPRYKIIEKKQPVAFWCNPISGHNTLYWYLQNLGQGPELLIRYENEEAVDDSQLPKDRFSAERLKGVDSTLKIQPAELGDSAVYLCASSLGQAINEKLFFGSGTQLSVL.